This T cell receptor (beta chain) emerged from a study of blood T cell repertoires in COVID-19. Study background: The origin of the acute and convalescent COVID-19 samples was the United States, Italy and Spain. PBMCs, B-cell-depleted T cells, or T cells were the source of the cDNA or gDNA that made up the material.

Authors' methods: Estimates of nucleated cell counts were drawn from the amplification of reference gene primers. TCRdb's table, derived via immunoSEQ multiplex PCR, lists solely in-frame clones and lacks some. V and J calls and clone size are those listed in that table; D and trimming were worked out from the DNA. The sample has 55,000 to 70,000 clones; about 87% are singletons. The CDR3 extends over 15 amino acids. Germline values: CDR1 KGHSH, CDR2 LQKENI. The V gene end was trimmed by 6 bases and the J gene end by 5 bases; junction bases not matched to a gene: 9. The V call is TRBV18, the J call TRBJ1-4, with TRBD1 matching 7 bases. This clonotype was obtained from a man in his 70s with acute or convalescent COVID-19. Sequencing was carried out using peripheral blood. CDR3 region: CASSPRQGANEKLFF. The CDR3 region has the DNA TGTGCCAGCTCTCCTAGACAGGGAGCAAATGAAAAACTGTTTTTT.